The clone carrying this T cell receptor (beta chain) was found many times. The antigen is not known. CDR3 size: 16 residues. V was pared by 0 bases and J by 1 base, with 10 bases between. Germline V gene data show CDR1 as SGHTA and CDR2 as FQGNSA. The data were obtained in a study of T cells after yellow fever vaccination. For the study at large: Researchers used SMART-Seq v4 Ultra Low Input to prepare fractions that had low cell numbers.

Study findings and constraints: Post-booster repertoires again held most primary-vaccination clones (roughly 95% CD4, over 80% CD8).

Via MiXCR, TCRdb re-called the 5' RACE reads, giving one row per CDR3 protein. In the table there are around 300,000 distinct CDR3 sequences, roughly 4.3% of which are singletons. The sequence came from a man in his late teens or twenties who received the YFV17D yellow fever vaccine. This chain connects TRBV7-2 to TRBJ2-1, with D hard to call. The sample consisted of PBMCs, taken 5 days after the yellow fever booster vaccination. The CDR3 bases are TGTGCCAGCAGCTTAGCGCCCAGGCCTTCCTACAATGAGCAGTTCTTC. It yields the protein CASSLAPRPSYNEQFF.